The sequence of this T cell receptor beta chain was determined in a study of blood T cell repertoires in COVID-19. This CDR3 comprises 12 residues. V shed 7 bases and J 4 bases; nucleotides not matched to a gene: 1. Original data processing: Cell counts per sample came from amplifying reference gene primers. Assay used: immunoSEQ multiplex PCR; TCRdb lists only in-frame clones, some missing. That table furnishes V, J and clone size, whereas the DNA furnished D and trimming. The data show about 94,000 clones, with roughly 84% seen just once and 4.9% held by the top ten. Specimen: peripheral blood. The chain links TRBV12-3 or TRBV12-4 to TRBJ2-3, with 8 bases aligning to TRBD1. The TCR sequence derives from an elderly woman with acute or convalescent COVID-19. The CDR3 loop reads CASTGGADTQYF. In nucleotides, the CDR3 is TGTGCCAGCACAGGGGGCGCAGATACGCAGTATTTT.